This entry describes one T cell receptor (beta chain). Its antigen is not identified. The data were taken from a study of T cell repertoires in cytomegalovirus infection. As for the study in general: Recently described HLA-C-restricted plus well-studied HLA-B-restricted CMV epitopes were used.

MiXCR, run by TCRdb on the reads, gives a single entry per CDR3 protein. The repertoire holds approximately 1,000,000 distinct CDR3 sequences, with less than 35% as singletons. In germline, CDR1 is SGDLS, CDR2 YYNGEE. The CDR3 contains 16 residues. V was cut by 0 bases and J by 3 bases, with 13 bases left in between. J is TRBJ2-1 and V is TRBV9; TRBD1 might be the D (5 bases). The TCR originated in a human donor in good health (CMV status not recorded). Some clones in this sample may be carry-over from other donors' samples. Sample: cultured CD8+ T cells from PBMCs, taken from culture after CMV antigen stimulation. The CDR3: CASSVEGRTYYNEQFF. The CDR3 DNA reads as TGTGCCAGCAGCGTAGAGGGGCGGACCTACTACAATGAGCAGTTCTTC.